This is a list of T cell receptor beta chains from one sample in a study of cytomegalovirus exposure and HLA in healthy donors. Sequenced by immunoSEQ multiplex PCR; TCRdb stores in-frame clones only, minus some. The sample lists some 130,000 clones, roughly four fifths occurring once. Sequencing used PBMCs. All receptors come from a boy aged 2 to 10 in good health and CMV-seronegative. Each CDR3 is given with its conserved first and last residue. D genes are given only for firm matches. The size of a clone is reported for some rows only, either as once, few or many, or as a class for expanded clones.

d_gene: -; j_gene: TRBJ1-3; v_gene: TRBV7-3; abundance: few; CDR3nt: TGTGCCAGCAGCCTGTCCCAGGGGAACACCATATATTTT; CDR3aa: CASSLSQGNTIYF
d_gene: TRBD2; j_gene: TRBJ2-4; v_gene: TRBV19; abundance: -; CDR3nt: TGTGCCAGTAGTGCGCACCCCGGGACTAGCGGGAGGAGTAACATTCAGTACTTC; CDR3aa: CASSAHPGTSGRSNIQYF
d_gene: -; j_gene: TRBJ2-7; v_gene: TRBV5-1; abundance: few; CDR3nt: TGCGCCAGCAGCTTGGGGCAGATCGACTCCTACGAGCAGTACTTC; CDR3aa: CASSLGQIDSYEQYF
d_gene: -; j_gene: TRBJ1-3; v_gene: TRBV4-3; abundance: -; CDR3nt: TGCGCCAGCAGCCAAGATCGCCCGGAGGACTCTGGAAACACCATATATTTT; CDR3aa: CASSQDRPEDSGNTIYF
d_gene: TRBD1; j_gene: TRBJ1-3; v_gene: TRBV9; abundance: -; CDR3nt: TGTGCCAGCAGCGTAACAGGGGGATTCTCTGGAAACACCATATATTTT; CDR3aa: CASSVTGGFSGNTIYF
d_gene: -; j_gene: TRBJ1-1; v_gene: TRBV30; abundance: few; CDR3nt: TGTGCCTGGGATCCTAGGGGGAACACTGAAGCTTTCTTT; CDR3aa: CAWDPRGNTEAFF
d_gene: TRBD1; j_gene: TRBJ1-2; v_gene: TRBV29-1; abundance: -; CDR3nt: TGCAGCGTTGACCGCTCGGACAGGGGGATCTATGGCTACACCTTC; CDR3aa: CSVDRSDRGIYGYTF
d_gene: TRBD1; j_gene: TRBJ1-1; v_gene: TRBV6-5; abundance: few; CDR3nt: TGTGCCAGCGGAGAAGACAGGGGGAACACTGAAGCTTTCTTT; CDR3aa: CASGEDRGNTEAFF
d_gene: TRBD1; j_gene: TRBJ1-2; v_gene: TRBV6-5; abundance: once; CDR3nt: TGTGCCAGCACCATGGACAGGCGGAGTGGCTACACCTTC; CDR3aa: CASTMDRRSGYTF
d_gene: TRBD1; j_gene: TRBJ1-1; v_gene: TRBV10-2; abundance: -; CDR3nt: TGCGCCAGCAGCTGGGGACAGGATGTGATGAACACTGAAGCTTTCTTT; CDR3aa: CASSWGQDVMNTEAFF
d_gene: -; j_gene: TRBJ2-1; v_gene: TRBV2; abundance: -; CDR3nt: TGTGCCAGCAGTGAGCTTAGCAATGAGCAGTTCTTC; CDR3aa: CASSELSNEQFF
d_gene: TRBD1; j_gene: TRBJ2-1; v_gene: TRBV5-1; abundance: -; CDR3nt: TGCGCCAGCAGCTTGGTAGGGACAGGGAGTTCTGGTGAGCAGTTCTTC; CDR3aa: CASSLVGTGSSGEQFF
d_gene: -; j_gene: TRBJ1-5; v_gene: TRBV6-5; abundance: few; CDR3nt: TGTGCCAGCAGCCGAACTACAGGGTTCGGTCAGCCCCAGCATTTT; CDR3aa: CASSRTTGFGQPQHF
d_gene: -; j_gene: TRBJ2-1; v_gene: TRBV7-3; abundance: -; CDR3nt: TGTGCCAGCAGCTTAACGTACTCATACAATGAGCAGTTCTTC; CDR3aa: CASSLTYSYNEQFF
d_gene: -; j_gene: TRBJ1-1; v_gene: TRBV9; abundance: -; CDR3nt: TGTGCCAGCAGCGTAGATGGAGGCACTGAAGCTTTCTTT; CDR3aa: CASSVDGGTEAFF
d_gene: TRBD2; j_gene: TRBJ2-1; v_gene: TRBV6-4; abundance: -; CDR3nt: TGTGCCAGCAGCCTAGCGGGAGAAAACAATGAGCAGTTCTTC; CDR3aa: CASSLAGENNEQFF
d_gene: -; j_gene: TRBJ1-4; v_gene: TRBV13; abundance: -; CDR3nt: TGTGCCAGCAGCTTAGGGCATACAAATGAAAAACTGTTTTTT; CDR3aa: CASSLGHTNEKLFF
d_gene: -; j_gene: TRBJ1-5; v_gene: TRBV27; abundance: -; CDR3nt: TGTGCCAGCAGTCCCGCTCGGGAGAGGGGCAATCAGCCCCAGCATTTT; CDR3aa: CASSPARERGNQPQHF
d_gene: TRBD1; j_gene: TRBJ1-5; v_gene: TRBV4-1; abundance: -; CDR3nt: TGCGCCAGCAGCCAAGACCAGGGGGCGCTGAATCAGCCCCAGCATTTT; CDR3aa: CASSQDQGALNQPQHF
d_gene: -; j_gene: TRBJ1-1; v_gene: TRBV27; abundance: -; CDR3nt: TGTGCCAGCAGTTTCGGGGGGGTGAACACTGAAGCTTTCTTT; CDR3aa: CASSFGGVNTEAFF
d_gene: TRBD1; j_gene: TRBJ1-6; v_gene: TRBV6-4; abundance: -; CDR3nt: TGTGCCAGCAGTACCGGGACAGGAGATTCACCCCTCCACTTT; CDR3aa: CASSTGTGDSPLHF
d_gene: TRBD1; j_gene: TRBJ1-1; v_gene: TRBV19; abundance: -; CDR3nt: TGTGCCAGTAGCCCCGGGACAGGGAAAGCTTTCTTT; CDR3aa: CASSPGTGKAFF
d_gene: TRBD2; j_gene: TRBJ2-3; v_gene: TRBV6-1; abundance: -; CDR3nt: TGTGCCAGCAGTGAAGGCGGGGGGGCCGCAGATACGCAGTATTTT; CDR3aa: CASSEGGGAADTQYF
d_gene: -; j_gene: TRBJ1-1; v_gene: TRBV6-5; abundance: -; CDR3nt: TGTGCCAGCAGGGGGGGGCTTGAAGCTTTCTTT; CDR3aa: CASRGGLEAFF
d_gene: -; j_gene: TRBJ1-1; v_gene: TRBV5-4; abundance: -; CDR3nt: TGTGCCAGCAGCTGGGGGGGTTGGGGAGGGGCGAACACTGAAGCTTTCTTT; CDR3aa: CASSWGGWGGANTEAFF
d_gene: -; j_gene: TRBJ1-1; v_gene: TRBV18; abundance: -; CDR3nt: TGTGCCAGCTCACCAGGAGGGTCTGAAGCTTTCTTT; CDR3aa: CASSPGGSEAFF
d_gene: TRBD2; j_gene: TRBJ2-3; v_gene: TRBV6-4; abundance: -; CDR3nt: TGTGCCAGCAGTGCGTTAGCGGGGGGCACAGATACGCAGTATTTT; CDR3aa: CASSALAGGTDTQYF
d_gene: TRBD1; j_gene: TRBJ1-2; v_gene: TRBV6-1; abundance: -; CDR3nt: TGTGCCAGCAGCACCGGGACAGCCTACTATGGCTACACCTTC; CDR3aa: CASSTGTAYYGYTF
d_gene: TRBD1; j_gene: TRBJ1-1; v_gene: TRBV27; abundance: -; CDR3nt: TGTGCCAGCAGTATCTCTTCCCGGGACAGGGAGAACACTGAAGCTTTCTTT; CDR3aa: CASSISSRDRENTEAFF
d_gene: -; j_gene: TRBJ1-1; v_gene: TRBV21-1; abundance: -; CDR3nt: TGTGCCAGCAGCAAAAAAACGCGGAAGGGGATTGAAGCTTTCTTT; CDR3aa: CASSKKTRKGIEAFF
d_gene: -; j_gene: TRBJ1-1; v_gene: TRBV27; abundance: -; CDR3nt: TGTGCCAGCAGTTTCCTCCCCGGGAACACTGAAGCTTTCTTT; CDR3aa: CASSFLPGNTEAFF
d_gene: -; j_gene: TRBJ1-6; v_gene: TRBV5-1; abundance: few; CDR3nt: TGCGCCAGCAGCCTTGGACAGTTTTCACCCCTCCACTTT; CDR3aa: CASSLGQFSPLHF
d_gene: TRBD2; j_gene: TRBJ2-5; v_gene: TRBV30; abundance: -; CDR3nt: TGTGCCTGGAGTGTACCTAGCGGGAGCAGAGAGACCCAGTACTTC; CDR3aa: CAWSVPSGSRETQYF
d_gene: TRBD2; j_gene: TRBJ2-5; v_gene: TRBV10-1; abundance: -; CDR3nt: TGCGCCAGCAGTGAGAAACTAGCGGGAGCGGAGACCCAGTACTTC; CDR3aa: CASSEKLAGAETQYF
d_gene: TRBD2; j_gene: TRBJ2-3; v_gene: TRBV4-3; abundance: -; CDR3nt: TGCGCCAGCAGCCAAGGACTAGCGGGGAGTCGGGATACGCAGTATTTT; CDR3aa: CASSQGLAGSRDTQYF